These 29 T cell receptor beta chains originate from one sample sequenced in a study of T cell repertoires in cytomegalovirus infection. One entry per CDR3 protein, called by TCRdb with MiXCR from the reads. The sample carries about 190,000 distinct CDR3 sequences, roughly 27% recorded once. The specimen sequenced was PBMCs. These receptor sequences come from a human donor in good health (CMV status not recorded). Some clones in this sample may be carry-over from other donors' samples.

This clonotype was counted only a few times. The rearrangement links TRBV7-2 to TRBJ2-3; no firm D call. CDR1 is SGHTA, CDR2 FQGNSA, per germline. Trimming removed 5 bases from V and 5 bases from J, with 2 bases in between. CDR3 length: 10 amino acids. The CDR3 sequence: CASSEDTQYF. In DNA form, the CDR3 reads TGTGCCAGCAGCGAAGATACGCAGTATTTT. Based on the CDR3 plus reference TRBV7-2 and TRBJ2-3, the full variable domain is GAGVSQSPSNKVTEKGKDVELRCDPISGHTALYWYRQSLGQGLEFLIYFQGNSAPDKSGLPSDRFSAERTGGSVSTLTIQRTQQEDSAVYLCASSEDTQYFGPGTRLTVL.

V usage is TRBV7-2 and J usage is TRBJ2-7; perhaps TRBD1 as D (6 bases). The germline V gene encodes CDR1 SGHTA and CDR2 FQGNSA. The CDR3 length is 15 residues. With 3 bases removed from V and 5 bases from J, the gap between germline ends came to 17 bases. Here the CDR3 reads CASSLGVIRGHEQYF. Here the CDR3 DNA reads TGTGCCAGCAGCTTGGGGGTAATCAGGGGCCACGAGCAGTACTTC. Variable domain in full (rest from reference TRBV7-2 and TRBJ2-7): GAGVSQSPSNKVTEKGKDVELRCDPISGHTALYWYRQSLGQGLEFLIYFQGNSAPDKSGLPSDRFSAERTGGSVSTLTIQRTQQEDSAVYLCASSLGVIRGHEQYFGPGTRLTVT.

This clonotype showed up just a few times. V is TRBV7-2 and J is TRBJ1-3; D is ambiguous. V lost 4 bases and J 2 bases, leaving 6 bases between the germline ends. This CDR3 is built from 13 residues. Germline CDR1 is SGHTA and CDR2 is FQGNSA. CDR3 in DNA: TGTGCCAGCAGCTCTTCAACTGGAAACACCATATATTTT. Translating gives CASSSSTGNTIYF.

V and J are TRBV2 and TRBJ2-3, with 7 bases aligning to TRBD1. The CDR3 covers 15 residues. J lost 1 base, V lost 5 bases, and 6 bases had no gene match. Germline assignment: CDR1 SNHLY and CDR2 FYNNEI. The CDR3 sequence: CASSRQGARTDTQYF. CDR3 nucleotide sequence: TGTGCCAGCAGTCGACAGGGAGCGCGCACAGATACGCAGTATTTT.

The chain is built from TRBV6-2 or TRBV6-3 and TRBJ1-1; 7 bases agree with TRBD1. This CDR3 region has 15 residues. J lost 1 base, V lost 0 bases, and 2 bases had no gene match. The germline CDR1 and CDR2 sequences are MNHEY and SVGEGT. CDR3 nucleotides: TGTGCCAGCAGTTACTCCGGGACAGCGAACACTGAAGCTTTCTTT. Translated: CASSYSGTANTEAFF.

This clonotype was seen a handful of times. The chain links TRBV20-1 to TRBJ2-1; D perhaps matches TRBD2 (7 bases). The CDR3 covers 12 residues. Trimming shortened V by 1 base and J by 9 bases, and 10 bases separated the two germline ends. CDR1 and CDR2 (germline): DFQATT, SNEGSKA (reference sequence). In nucleotides, the CDR3 is TGCAGTGCTAGAGCAGGGGAGGGTGAGCAGTTCTTC. This gives the protein CSARAGEGEQFF.

The rearrangement uses TRBV6-2 or TRBV6-3 and TRBJ1-6; D is unclear. The V gene's germline CDR1 is MNHEY and CDR2 SVGEGT. CDR3 size: 14 residues. Trimming took off 5 bases at V and 7 bases at J, with 12 bases between the two ends. The CDR3 bases are TGTGCCAGCAGTCAGGACTTGGGAAATTCACCCCTCCACTTT. Its translation is CASSQDLGNSPLHF.

This clonotype was recorded at least ten times. This chain joins TRBV7-3 and TRBJ2-5; 8 bases match TRBD1. V trimming: 5 bases; J trimming: 1 base; junction bases outside the gene matches: 6. Germline loops: CDR1 SGHTA, CDR2 FQGTGA. The CDR3 extends over 15 amino acids. The CDR3 nucleotides read TGTGCCAGCAGCCCTCAGGGGGCGGTCCAAGAGACCCAGTACTTC. Its protein product is CASSPQGAVQETQYF.

This chain links TRBV11-2 with TRBJ2-2; 8 bases are shared with TRBD2. The CDR3 runs 14 residues. Germline CDR1 is SGHAT and CDR2 is FQNNGV. The V and J ends lost 5 bases and 4 bases, in that order; junction bases with no gene match: 3. CDR3 protein: CASSPGGGTGELFF. In DNA, the CDR3 is TGTGCCAGCAGCCCCGGGGGGGGCACCGGGGAGCTGTTTTTT.

This sequence joins TRBV11-2 and TRBJ1-5, with no clear D. CDR1 is SGHAT, CDR2 FQNNGV, per germline. The CDR3 covers 11 residues. V lost 5 bases, J lost 10 bases, and 9 bases lay in between. Here the CDR3 reads CASSLVEPQHF. For the CDR3, the DNA is TGTGCCAGCAGCCTCGTGGAACCCCAGCATTTT.

The chain has TRBV6-1 and TRBJ2-2; D is possibly TRBD2 (5 bases). There are 15 residues in the CDR3. Trimming took 1 base from V and 2 from J, leaving 8 bases between them. In germline, CDR1 is MNHNS, CDR2 SASEGT. CDR3 nucleotide sequence: TGTGCCAGCAGTGAAGGGACTCCCAACACCGGGGAGCTGTTTTTT. It translates to CASSEGTPNTGELFF.

The chain couples TRBV11-2 to TRBJ1-1, with TRBD1 matching over 7 bases. The V and J ends lost 3 bases and 1 base, in that order; junction bases with no gene match: 5. Germline V lookup: CDR1 SGHAT, CDR2 FQNNGV. This CDR3 spans 15 amino acids. CDR3 nucleotide sequence: TGTGCCAGCAGCTTTGGCGGGACAGCGAACACTGAAGCTTTCTTT. Translated, it gives CASSFGGTANTEAFF.

This clonotype was picked up a small number of times. The CDR3 DNA is TGTGCCAGCAGTGAGGAAGCGGGGGAATACTCCTACAATGAGCAGTTCTTC. This codes for CASSEEAGEYSYNEQFF. V is TRBV2 and J is TRBJ2-1, with TRBD2 matching over 8 bases. After removal of 3 bases from V and 0 bases from J, the junction contained 7 bases not matched to a gene. This CDR3 is 17 amino acids long. Looked up from germline, CDR1 is SNHLY and CDR2 is FYNNEI. The whole variable domain, remainder taken from reference TRBV2 and TRBJ2-1, is EPEVTQTPSHQVTQMGQEVILRCVPISNHLYFYWYRQILGQKVEFLVSFYNNEISEKSEIFDDQFSVERPDGSNFTLKIRSTKLEDSAMYFCASSEEAGEYSYNEQFFGPGTRLTVL.

This chain joins TRBV10-3 and TRBJ2-7; D may be TRBD1 (5 bases). The CDR3 has 14 amino acids. CDR1 is ENHRY, CDR2 SYGVKD, per germline. Trimming took 6 bases from V and 2 from J, leaving 14 bases between them. This CDR3 reads CAIRDPAGTYEQYF. The CDR3 coding sequence is TGTGCCATCAGGGACCCCGCAGGGACCTACGAGCAGTACTTC.

A few counts support this clonotype. The chain has TRBV12-3 or TRBV12-4 and TRBJ2-7; TRBD2 matches at 13 bases. Trimming removed 5 bases from V and 6 bases from J; junction bases left unmatched: 7. The CDR3 runs to 15 residues. The CDR3 region has the DNA TGTGCCAGCAGTCCAGGACTAGCGGGGGTTTCCGAGCAGTACTTC. Its protein product is CASSPGLAGVSEQYF.

This clonotype turned up a few times. The V and J genes are TRBV7-2 and TRBJ1-1; possibly TRBD1 for D (5 bases). Germline assignment: CDR1 SGHTA and CDR2 FQGNSA. The CDR3 runs to 16 residues. The ends were cut back, 3 bases at V and 0 bases at J, with 14 bases in the middle. CDR3 sequence (DNA): TGTGCCAGCAGCTTCGGGGTGGGACCCATGAACACTGAAGCTTTCTTT. Its translation is CASSFGVGPMNTEAFF.

The gene calls are TRBV2 and TRBJ1-4; 10 nucleotides align to TRBD1. CDR1 and CDR2 (germline): SNHLY, FYNNEI. There are 16 residues in the CDR3. V was clipped by 5 bases and J by 6 bases; unmatched bases: 9. This CDR3 reads CASSWDRGMSDEKLFF. The CDR3 DNA sequence: TGTGCCAGCAGTTGGGACAGGGGAATGAGTGATGAAAAACTGTTTTTT.

The chain uses TRBV25-1 and TRBJ2-3; D gene ambiguous. V shed 4 bases and J shed 0 bases, with 5 bases lying between them. Germline CDR1 reads MGHDK; CDR2 reads SYGVNS. The CDR3 runs to 13 residues. Written as DNA, the CDR3 is TGTGCCAGCAGTGTCCTTAGCACAGATACGCAGTATTTT. It yields the protein CASSVLSTDTQYF.

This sequence joins TRBV7-2 and TRBJ1-1; no reliable D call. V was clipped by 5 bases and J by 1 base, with 8 bases between them. Looked up from germline, CDR1 is SGHTA and CDR2 is FQGNSA. There are 13 residues in the CDR3. The CDR3 sequence is CASSARPNTEAFF. DNA of the CDR3: TGTGCCAGCAGCGCTAGACCGAACACTGAAGCTTTCTTT.

The chain combines TRBV5-6 with TRBJ2-1; 8 bases map to TRBD2. Losses at the gene ends were 2 bases for V and 7 bases for J; bases not matched to a gene: 8. The CDR3 is made up of 15 amino acids. CDR1 SGHDT and CDR2 YYEEEE come from the germline V gene. CDR3 DNA: TGTGCCAGCAGCTTATTCGCGGGGGGCTCGAATGAGCAGTTCTTC. Residues: CASSLFAGGSNEQFF.

This clonotype was seen a few times. The junction differs from germline at one of its ends, possibly a read error. The rearrangement uses TRBV5-1 and TRBJ1-1; 8 bases map to TRBD1. The CDR3 contains 15 residues. Germline CDR1 SGHRS, CDR2 YFSETQ. CDR3 sequence reads: CASSLGPGGNIEAFF. CDR3 nucleotides: TGCGCCAGCAGCTTAGGCCCAGGGGGCAACATTGAAGCTTTCTTT.

This clonotype occurred a few times. The chain has TRBV7-6 and TRBJ2-7, with D perhaps matching TRBD2 (5 bases). With 4 bases removed from V and 1 base from J, the gap between germline ends came to 11 bases. Germline V CDR1 and CDR2: SGHVS, FNYEAQ. The CDR3 contains 14 residues. Here the CDR3 reads CASSSSRTSYEQYF. CDR3 nucleotides: TGTGCCAGCAGCTCATCACGGACTTCCTACGAGCAGTACTTC.

The chain recombines TRBV7-6 with TRBJ1-1; D might be TRBD1 (6 bases). The germline V gene encodes CDR1 SGHVS and CDR2 FNYEAQ. The length of the CDR3 is 14 residues. The V end lost 7 bases, the J end lost 1 base, and 13 bases lay between the germline ends. The CDR3 DNA is TGTGCCAGCACTCCCCGGACAGAGAACACTGAAGCTTTCTTT. Translation gives CASTPRTENTEAFF.

This clonotype appeared a few times. The chain recombines TRBV27 with TRBJ1-1, with TRBD1 matching 10 bases. The CDR3 is made up of 17 amino acids. After removal of 3 bases from V and 3 bases from J, the junction contained 10 bases not matched to a gene. Germline V CDR1 and CDR2: MNHEY, SMNVEV (reference sequence). The CDR3, as DNA: TGTGCCAGCAGTTTGAGGGACAGGGGCGAGAAGGACACTGAAGCTTTCTTT. It specifies CASSLRDRGEKDTEAFF.

This clonotype was observed a few times. The rearrangement links TRBV12-3 or TRBV12-4 to TRBJ1-1; 7 positions agree with TRBD1. The CDR3 totals 15 residues. The trim removed 5 bases at V and 0 bases at J, leaving 6 bases unmatched. In nucleotides, the CDR3 is TGTGCCAGCAGTGCAGGGGGGCGTCTGAACACTGAAGCTTTCTTT. This sequence encodes CASSAGGRLNTEAFF.

A remark on this clonotype: Given a much more abundant clone one base away, this may be a read error. V gene TRBV27 combines with J gene TRBJ1-4, with D unclear. Germline V gene lookup returns CDR1 MNHEY and CDR2 SMNVEV (reference sequence). Trimming cost V 9 bases and J 7 bases, with 21 bases left between them. This CDR3 comprises 15 residues. The CDR3 nucleotides read TGTGCCAGTTTGAAAATGGGTGTTAGCTCTGAAAAACTGTTTTTT. This codes for CASLKMGVSSEKLFF.

This clonotype was observed many times. In DNA, the CDR3 is TGTGCCAGCAGCTTATATCGGACAGGGGGGTACGGCTACACCTTC. This sequence encodes CASSLYRTGGYGYTF. J is TRBJ1-2 and V is TRBV7-8; 10 bases line up with TRBD1. Germline CDR1 is SGHVS and CDR2 is FQNEAQ. CDR3 length: 15 amino acids. Losses at the gene ends were 2 bases for V and 8 bases for J; bases not matched to a gene: 8.

This clonotype turned up a few times. The rearrangement uses TRBV20-1 and TRBJ1-2, with TRBD1 as a possible D gene (5 bases). Germline V gene sequence: CDR1 DFQATT, CDR2 SNEGSKA (reference sequence). CDR3 length: 12 residues. The ends were cut back, 1 base at V and 8 bases at J, with 11 bases in the middle. CDR3 sequence reads: CSARGGAWGYTF. Here the CDR3 DNA reads TGCAGTGCTAGAGGCGGGGCTTGGGGCTACACCTTC.

Only a few counts were recorded for this clonotype. The gene calls are TRBV20-1 and TRBJ2-3; TRBD1 aligns across 7 bases. Looked up from germline, CDR1 is DFQATT and CDR2 is SNEGSKA (reference sequence). With V trimmed by 3 bases and J by 0 bases, 6 bases remained unmatched. The CDR3 is 15 amino acids. CDR3 sequence (DNA): TGCAGTGCTAGGGAAACAGGGGAGAGCACAGATACGCAGTATTTT. It specifies CSARETGESTDTQYF.